This T cell receptor (beta chain) was profiled in a study of T cells in Graves' hyperthyroidism and ophthalmopathy. Study-level findings and limits: A median 6.5 months before onset, the model predicted ophthalmopathy.

At least ten counts were recorded for this clonotype. Antigen: not known. From RNA transcripts, TCR beta CDR3 regions were amplified. An initial round of RT-PCR targeting the TCR CDR3 relied on the HTBI primer set. TCRdb called the multiplex PCR reads again in MiXCR, with one record for every CDR3 protein. Among a few hundred thousand distinct CDR3 sequences listed, approximately 20% were seen once. PBMCs were collected from an approximately 9.3 ml volume of fresh peripheral blood. The CDR3 covers 13 residues. V was trimmed by 6 bases and J by 0 bases, leaving 6 bases between them. Germline CDR1 is SGHRS and CDR2 is YFSETQ.

The chain recombines TRBV5-1 with TRBJ2-2, with D hard to call. The TCR comes from a man aged 25 to 40 with Graves' ophthalmopathy. The source material was blood. This chain's CDR3 is CASTTTNTGELFF. For the CDR3, the DNA is TGCGCCAGCACTACAACGAACACCGGGGAGCTGTTTTTT.